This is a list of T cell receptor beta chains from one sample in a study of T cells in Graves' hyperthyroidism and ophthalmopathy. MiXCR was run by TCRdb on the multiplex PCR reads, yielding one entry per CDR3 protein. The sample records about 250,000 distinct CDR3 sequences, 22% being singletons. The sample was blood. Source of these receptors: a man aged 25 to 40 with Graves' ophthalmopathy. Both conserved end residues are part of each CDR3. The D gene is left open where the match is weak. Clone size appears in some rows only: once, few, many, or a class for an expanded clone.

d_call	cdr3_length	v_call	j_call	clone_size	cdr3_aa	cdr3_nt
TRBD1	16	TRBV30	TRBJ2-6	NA	CAVYTGGGSGANVLTF	TGTGCTGTTTACACAGGGGGCGGGAGTGGGGCCAACGTCCTGACTTTC
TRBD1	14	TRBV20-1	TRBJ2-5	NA	CSATTGEYVETQYF	TGCAGTGCTACGACAGGGGAGTACGTCGAGACCCAGTACTTC
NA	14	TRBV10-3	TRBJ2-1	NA	CAISADSLGNEQFF	TGTGCCATCAGTGCGGACTCGTTGGGGAATGAGCAGTTCTTC
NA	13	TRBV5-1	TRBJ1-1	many	CASKLGENTEAFF	TGCGCCAGCAAGCTCGGGGAGAACACTGAAGCTTTCTTT
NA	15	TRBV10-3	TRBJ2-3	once	CAISEPGKGRDTQYF	TGTGCCATCAGTGAACCAGGGAAGGGTAGAGATACGCAGTATTTT
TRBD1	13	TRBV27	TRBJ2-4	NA	CASRDGGQDIQYF	TGTGCCAGCAGGGACGGCGGACAGGACATTCAGTACTTC
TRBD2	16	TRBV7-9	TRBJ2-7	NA	CASSTGLAGDSYEQYF	TGTGCCAGCAGCACTGGACTAGCGGGAGACTCCTACGAGCAGTACTTC
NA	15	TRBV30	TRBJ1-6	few	CAWTGQSSYNSPLHF	TGTGCCTGGACCGGACAGAGCTCCTATAATTCACCCCTCCACTTT
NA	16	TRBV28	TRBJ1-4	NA	CASSPRAGATNEKLFF	TGTGCCAGCAGCCCAAGGGCGGGGGCAACTAATGAAAAACTGTTTTTT
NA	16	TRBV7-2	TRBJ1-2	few	CASSLVSSQPNYGYTF	TGTGCCAGCAGCTTAGTAAGCTCGCAGCCTAACTATGGCTACACCTTC
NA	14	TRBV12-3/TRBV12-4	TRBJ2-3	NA	CASTATTPTDTQYF	TGTGCCAGCACGGCAACTACTCCCACAGATACGCAGTATTTT
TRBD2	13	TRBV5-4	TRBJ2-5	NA	CASSASSGKVQYF	TGTGCCAGCAGCGCCTCTAGCGGGAAGGTCCAGTACTTC
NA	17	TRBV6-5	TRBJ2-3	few	CASSYSTPRSSTDTQYF	TGTGCCAGCAGTTACTCGACGCCTAGATCCTCCACAGATACGCAGTATTTT
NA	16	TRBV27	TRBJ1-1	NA	CASSLSQGFMNTEAFF	TGTGCCAGCAGTTTAAGCCAGGGGTTTATGAACACTGAAGCTTTCTTT
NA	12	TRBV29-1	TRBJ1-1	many	CSVVTSNTEAFF	TGCAGCGTTGTCACCAGCAACACTGAAGCTTTCTTT
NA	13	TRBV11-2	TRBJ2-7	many	CASSQNDGYEQYF	TGTGCCAGCAGCCAAAACGACGGTTACGAGCAGTACTTC
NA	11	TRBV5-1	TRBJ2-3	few	CASSVLDTQYF	TGCGCCAGCAGCGTCTTAGATACGCAGTATTTT
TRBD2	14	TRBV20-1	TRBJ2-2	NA	CSARAGGNTGELFF	TGCAGTGCTCGAGCGGGAGGTAACACCGGGGAGCTGTTTTTT
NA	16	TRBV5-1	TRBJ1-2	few	CASSSPGRGVFNGYTF	TGCGCCAGCAGCTCACCGGGTCGGGGGGTCTTCAATGGCTACACCTTC
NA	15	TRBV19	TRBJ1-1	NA	CASSMSQTFNTEAFF	TGTGCCAGTAGTATGAGTCAGACCTTTAACACTGAAGCTTTCTTT
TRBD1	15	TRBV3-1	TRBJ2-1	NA	CASSQPGGQGNEQFF	TGTGCCAGCAGCCAACCCGGAGGACAGGGGAATGAGCAGTTCTTC
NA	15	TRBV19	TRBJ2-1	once	CASSMSGAQYNEQFF	TGTGCCAGTAGTATGTCGGGGGCCCAATACAATGAGCAGTTCTTC
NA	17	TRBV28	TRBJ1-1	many	CASRVVTGPTGDTEAFF	TGTGCCAGCAGAGTAGTAACAGGGCCAACCGGAGACACTGAAGCTTTCTTT
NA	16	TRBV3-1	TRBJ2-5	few	CASSPLGKRLQETQYF	TGTGCCAGCAGCCCCCTCGGGAAGCGGCTCCAAGAGACCCAGTACTTC
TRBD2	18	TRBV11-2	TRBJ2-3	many	CASSLGLAGVRVADTQYF	TGTGCCAGCAGCTTAGGACTAGCGGGAGTGCGGGTCGCAGATACGCAGTATTTT
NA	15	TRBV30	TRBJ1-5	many	CAWSHRGAPFQPQHF	TGTGCCTGGAGTCACCGGGGGGCCCCTTTTCAGCCCCAGCATTTT
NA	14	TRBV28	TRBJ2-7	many	CASALARGSYEQYF	TGTGCCAGCGCCTTAGCCAGGGGTTCCTACGAGCAGTACTTC
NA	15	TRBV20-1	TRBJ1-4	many	CSASRQLATNEKLFF	TGCAGTGCTAGCCGGCAGCTTGCAACTAATGAAAAACTGTTTTTT
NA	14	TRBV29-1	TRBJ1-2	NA	CSVEPQLGTYGYTF	TGCAGCGTTGAACCCCAACTGGGGACCTATGGCTACACCTTC
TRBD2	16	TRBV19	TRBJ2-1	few	CASSMGTSGRGNEQFF	TGTGCCAGTAGTATGGGCACTAGCGGGAGGGGGAATGAGCAGTTCTTC
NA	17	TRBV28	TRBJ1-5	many	CASSLGRRGGPNQPQHF	TGTGCCAGCAGTTTAGGAAGGAGGGGGGGTCCCAATCAGCCCCAGCATTTT
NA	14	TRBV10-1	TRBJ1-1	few	CASSEGGLNTEAFF	TGCGCCAGCAGTGAAGGGGGACTGAACACTGAAGCTTTCTTT
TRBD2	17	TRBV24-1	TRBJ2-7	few	CATSDTGTSGRRYEQYF	TGTGCCACCAGTGACACCGGGACTAGCGGGAGGAGGTACGAGCAGTACTTC
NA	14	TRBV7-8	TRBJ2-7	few	CASSSRLANYEQYF	TGTGCCAGCAGCTCTCGTTTAGCGAACTACGAGCAGTACTTC
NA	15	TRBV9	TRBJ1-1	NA	CASSATQGRSAEAFF	TGTGCCAGCAGCGCCACACAAGGGAGGAGCGCTGAAGCTTTCTTT
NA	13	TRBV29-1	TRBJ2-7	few	CSVGGGQNYEQYF	TGCAGCGTTGGCGGGGGACAGAACTACGAGCAGTACTTC
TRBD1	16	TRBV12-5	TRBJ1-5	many	CASGLIDRGYNQPQHF	TGTGCTAGTGGATTAATCGACAGGGGTTACAATCAGCCCCAGCATTTT
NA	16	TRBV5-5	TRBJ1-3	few	CASSLGHQISGNTIYF	TGTGCCAGCAGCTTGGGACATCAGATCTCTGGAAACACCATATATTTT
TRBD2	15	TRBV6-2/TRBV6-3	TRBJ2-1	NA	CASSSGLAVSSEQFF	TGTGCCAGCAGCTCGGGGCTAGCGGTATCATCTGAGCAGTTCTTC
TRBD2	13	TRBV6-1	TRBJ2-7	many	CASSYAGAEEQYF	TGTGCCAGCAGTTACGCGGGAGCTGAAGAGCAGTACTTC
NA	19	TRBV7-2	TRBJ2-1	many	CASSLVQAGKVPTYNEQFF	TGTGCCAGCAGCTTAGTTCAGGCGGGAAAGGTCCCGACCTACAATGAGCAGTTCTTC
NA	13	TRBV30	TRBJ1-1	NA	CAWIIRGDTEAFF	TGTGCCTGGATTATCCGGGGTGATACTGAAGCTTTCTTT
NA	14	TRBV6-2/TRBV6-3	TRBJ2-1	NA	CASSYPGTSGRQFF	TGTGCCAGCAGTTACCCCGGTACATCGGGCCGGCAGTTCTTC
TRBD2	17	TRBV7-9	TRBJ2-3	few	CASSSISGRGAVNTQYF	TGTGCCAGCAGCTCCATCAGCGGGAGGGGTGCAGTAAATACGCAGTATTTT
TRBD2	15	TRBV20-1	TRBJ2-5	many	CSASMQGGSLETQYF	TGCAGTGCTAGTATGCAGGGCGGGAGTTTGGAGACCCAGTACTTC
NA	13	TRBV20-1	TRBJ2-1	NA	CSAGEYRVNEQFF	TGCAGTGCTGGGGAGTACAGGGTCAATGAGCAGTTCTTC
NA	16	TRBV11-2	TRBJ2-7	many	CASSLDLYRASYEQYF	TGTGCCAGCAGCTTAGATCTTTACAGGGCGTCCTACGAGCAGTACTTC